This TCR beta chain was captured in a study of blood T cells in healthy people across ages. Findings and limits, study-wide: What prevented conclusive comparison of naive and antigen-experienced cells was that PBMCs were unsorted. Possibly, changes in expanded clonotypes were confounded because donor CMV status was unknown.

Each donor was a healthy Caucasian individual from Russia, aged about 6 to 90. The authors ran a second PCR of about 6 to 12 cycles using a sample-barcoded 5' primer and a J-beta primer mix. MiXCR, applied by TCRdb to the 5' RACE reads, yields one record per CDR3 protein. Of 1.5 million or so distinct CDR3 sequences in the sample, roughly 43% were seen once. Germline V gene sequence: CDR1 LNHNV, CDR2 YYDKDF (reference sequence). The CDR3 totals 15 residues. Trimming took 8 bases from V and 2 from J, leaving 19 bases between them. This clonotype was recorded a few times. Its antigen remains unknown. The gene calls are TRBV15 and TRBJ2-7; possibly TRBD1 or TRBD2 for D (5 bases each). The clonotype comes from a woman aged 18-29 years in good health. The sequenced sample consisted of blood. This chain's CDR3 is CATPLRAWGTYEQYF. The CDR3 nucleotides read TGTGCCACCCCTCTTCGGGCCTGGGGGACCTACGAGCAGTACTTC.